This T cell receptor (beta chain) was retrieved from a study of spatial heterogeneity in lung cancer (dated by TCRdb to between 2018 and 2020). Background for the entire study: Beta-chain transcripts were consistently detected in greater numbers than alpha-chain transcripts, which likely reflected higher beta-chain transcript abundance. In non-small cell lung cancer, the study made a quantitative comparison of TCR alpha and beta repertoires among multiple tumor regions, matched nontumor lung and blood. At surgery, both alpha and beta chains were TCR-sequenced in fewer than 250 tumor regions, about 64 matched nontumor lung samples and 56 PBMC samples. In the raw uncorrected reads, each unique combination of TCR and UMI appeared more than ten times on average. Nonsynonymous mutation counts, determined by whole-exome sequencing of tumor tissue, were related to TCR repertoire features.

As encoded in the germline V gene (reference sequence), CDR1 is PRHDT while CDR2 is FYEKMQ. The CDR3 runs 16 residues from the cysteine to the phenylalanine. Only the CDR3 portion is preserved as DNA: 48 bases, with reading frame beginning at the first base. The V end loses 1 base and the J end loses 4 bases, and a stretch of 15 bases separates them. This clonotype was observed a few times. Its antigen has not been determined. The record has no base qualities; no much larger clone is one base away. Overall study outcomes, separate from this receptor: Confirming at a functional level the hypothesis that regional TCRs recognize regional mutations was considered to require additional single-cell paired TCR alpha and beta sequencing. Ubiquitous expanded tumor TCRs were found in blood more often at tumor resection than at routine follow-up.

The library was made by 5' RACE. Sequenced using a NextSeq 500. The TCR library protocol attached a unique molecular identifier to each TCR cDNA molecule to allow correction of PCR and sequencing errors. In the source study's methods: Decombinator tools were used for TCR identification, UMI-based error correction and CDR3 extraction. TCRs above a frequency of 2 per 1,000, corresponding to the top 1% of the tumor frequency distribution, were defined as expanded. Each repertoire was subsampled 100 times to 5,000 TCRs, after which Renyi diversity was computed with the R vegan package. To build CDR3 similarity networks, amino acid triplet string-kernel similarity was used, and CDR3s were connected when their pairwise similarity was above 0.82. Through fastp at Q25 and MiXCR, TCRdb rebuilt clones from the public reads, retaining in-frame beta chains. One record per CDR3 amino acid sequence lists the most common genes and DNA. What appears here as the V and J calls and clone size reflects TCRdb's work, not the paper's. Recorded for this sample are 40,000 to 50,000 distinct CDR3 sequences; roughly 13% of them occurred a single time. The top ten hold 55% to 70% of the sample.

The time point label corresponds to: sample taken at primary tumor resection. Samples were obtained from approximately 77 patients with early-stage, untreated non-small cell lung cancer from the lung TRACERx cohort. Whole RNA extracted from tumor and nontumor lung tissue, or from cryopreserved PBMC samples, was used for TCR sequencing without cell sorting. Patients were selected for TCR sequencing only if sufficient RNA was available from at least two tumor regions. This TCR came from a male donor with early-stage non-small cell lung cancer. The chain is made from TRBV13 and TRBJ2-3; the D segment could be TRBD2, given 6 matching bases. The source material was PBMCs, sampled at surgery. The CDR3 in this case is CASSLVTSSRADTQYF. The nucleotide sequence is TGTGCCAGCAGCTTAGTCACTAGCTCCCGGGCAGATACGCAGTATTTT.